The 30 T cell receptor beta chains in this list originate from one sample, sequenced in a study of blood T cells in healthy people across ages. Next came a second PCR, run for roughly 6 to 11 cycles, which used a sample-barcoded 5' primer along with a J-beta primer mix. One entry per CDR3 protein, called by TCRdb with MiXCR from the 5' RACE reads. The sample carries about 1.5 million distinct CDR3 sequences, 35% to 45% recorded once. The sample taken for sequencing was blood. These receptors were collected from a woman younger than 30 in good health.

The gene calls are TRBV2 and TRBJ2-1, with 10 bases identical to TRBD2. The V gene end was trimmed by 6 bases and the J gene end by 14 bases; junction bases not matched to a gene: 13. CDR3 length: 14 amino acids. CDR1 SNHLY and CDR2 FYNNEI come from the germline V gene. CDR3: CASSVPSGGREEFF. The DNA for the CDR3 is TGTGCCAGCAGCGTGCCTAGCGGGGGCCGGGAGGAGTTCTTC. The variable domain in full, with the rest retrieved from reference TRBV2 and TRBJ2-1, is EPEVTQTPSHQVTQMGQEVILRCVPISNHLYFYWYRQILGQKVEFLVSFYNNEISEKSEIFDDQFSVERPDGSNFTLKIRSTKLEDSAMYFCASSVPSGGREEFFGPGTRLTVL.

J is TRBJ1-1 and V is TRBV2, with 7 bases lining up with TRBD1. After removal of 5 bases from V and 9 bases from J, the junction contained 12 bases not matched to a gene. Germline V gives CDR1 SNHLY, CDR2 FYNNEI. The CDR3 contains 14 residues. CDR3 sequence (DNA): TGTGCCAGCAGTACTTACTTGACAGGGTGGAAAGCTTTCTTT. Protein sequence: CASSTYLTGWKAFF.

The chain has TRBV3-1 and TRBJ2-7; no definite D call. The DNA end is a closer match to TRBJ2-4, so the J assignment may be wrong. Looked up from germline, CDR1 is LGHDT and CDR2 is YNNKEL (reference sequence). The CDR3 spans 13 residues. The CDR3 region has the DNA TGTGCCAGCAGCCCCGGATCCCAAAACATTCAGTACTTC. Amino acids: CASSPGSQNIQYF.

The chain combines TRBV6-1 with TRBJ2-7, with TRBD1 matching over 9 bases. V lost 7 bases to trimming and J lost 6 bases; unmatched junction nucleotides: 7. Germline CDR1 is MNHNS and CDR2 is SASEGT. The CDR3 extends over 13 amino acids. The CDR3 region is CASTKQGAGEQYF. In DNA, the CDR3 is TGTGCCAGCACCAAACAGGGGGCGGGCGAGCAGTACTTC.

This clonotype turned up a few times. V and J are TRBV29-1 and TRBJ2-2; no firm D call. There are 13 residues in the CDR3. V was cut by 3 bases and J by 0 bases, with 5 bases left in between. The germline gives CDR1 SQVTM, CDR2 ANQGSEA. DNA for the CDR3: TGCAGCGTTGAGGGGTCGAACACCGGGGAGCTGTTTTTT. It is translated as CSVEGSNTGELFF.

This chain joins TRBV6-1 and TRBJ1-4, with a tentative D call TRBD1 (6 bases). Germline lookup yields CDR1 MNHNS and CDR2 SASEGT. Trimming cost V 3 bases and J 11 bases, with 16 bases left between them. This CDR3 has 14 residues. CDR3 loop: CASSDVQGRGKLFF. CDR3 bases: TGTGCCAGCAGTGATGTCCAGGGGCGAGGGAAACTGTTTTTT.

The V gene is TRBV2, the J gene TRBJ2-7; D is undetermined. The V end was cut by 6 bases, the J end by 3 bases, with 9 bases between. CDR3 length equals 12 residues. Germline CDR1 and CDR2: SNHLY and FYNNEI. CDR3 sequence reads: CASSEINYEQYF. The CDR3 bases are TGTGCCAGCAGCGAAATTAACTACGAGCAGTACTTC.

This clonotype turned up a few times. The chain couples TRBV3-1 to TRBJ2-1, with TRBD2 as a possible D gene (6 bases). Trimming removed 2 bases at V and 3 bases at J, with 11 bases between. CDR3 length: 15 amino acids. The V gene's germline CDR1 is LGHDT and CDR2 YNNKEL (reference sequence). CDR3 protein: CASSQLTGVYNEQFF. The CDR3 bases are TGTGCCAGCAGCCAACTCACGGGGGTCTACAATGAGCAGTTCTTC.

This clonotype was seen a single time. A read error may produce the germline difference seen at one junction end. This chain links TRBV9 with TRBJ2-1, with a possible D match to TRBD2 (5 bases). Germline CDR1 is SGDLS and CDR2 is YYNGEE. The CDR3 runs to 15 residues. The CDR3 here is CASTVGSGFVNEQFF. CDR3 sequence (DNA): TGTGCCAGCACCGTAGGGTCGGGGTTCGTTAATGAGCAGTTCTTC. The full variable domain, with the rest looked up from reference TRBV9 and TRBJ2-1, is DSGVTQTPKHLITATGQRVTLRCSPRSGDLSVYWYQQSLDQGLQFLIQYYNGEERAKGNILERFSAQQFPDLHSELNLSSLELGDSALYFCASTVGSGFVNEQFFGPGTRLTVL.

This chain joins TRBV18 and TRBJ2-7, with D maybe TRBD1 (5 bases). The CDR3 runs to 13 residues. Trimming left V 4 bases short and J 5 bases short, with 12 bases between. CDR1 is KGHSH, CDR2 LQKENI, per germline. The CDR3 nucleotides read TGTGCCAGCTCACAGGGGATGGTAGACGAGCAGTACTTC. Amino acid sequence: CASSQGMVDEQYF.

This chain uses TRBV7-9 with TRBJ2-1; a possible D gene is TRBD1 (6 bases). The germline gives CDR1 SEHNR, CDR2 FQNEAQ (reference sequence). Trimming removed 5 bases from V and 8 bases from J, with 10 bases in between. The length of the CDR3 is 12 residues. The CDR3 sequence is CASSAYRDEQFF. The CDR3 region has the DNA TGTGCCAGCAGCGCCTACAGGGATGAGCAGTTCTTC.

The V and J genes are TRBV6-5 and TRBJ1-6; 7 bases agree with TRBD1. Germline V gene sequence: CDR1 MNHEY, CDR2 SVGAGI. V gave up 5 bases and J gave up 4 bases; unmatched junction bases: 5. This CDR3 is built from 15 residues. The CDR3 loop is CASSVRDSYNSPLHF. The CDR3 DNA reads TGTGCCAGCAGTGTCCGGGACAGTTATAATTCACCCCTCCACTTT.

The chain couples TRBV7-2 to TRBJ2-4, with TRBD2 matching 11 bases. The DNA end is a closer match to TRBJ2-5, so the J assignment may be wrong. This CDR3 is built from 17 residues. CDR1 and CDR2 (germline): SGHTA, FQGNSA. The DNA for the CDR3 is TGTGCCAGCAGCCCCCGTGCTAGCGGGGGGCGACAAGAGACCCAGTACTTC. Translated, it gives CASSPRASGGRQETQYF.

This clonotype was recorded once. The V gene is TRBV6-6, the J gene TRBJ1-5; D unresolved. V lost 5 bases, J lost 1 base, and 12 bases lay in between. The germline V gene encodes CDR1 MNHNY and CDR2 SVGAGI (reference sequence). The CDR3 consists of 15 residues. CDR3 nucleotides: TGTGCCAGCAGTGCGGACGGAAGAAGCAATCAGCCCCAGCATTTT. Encoded protein: CASSADGRSNQPQHF.

The chain joins TRBV11-2 to TRBJ1-2; TRBD1 might be the D (6 bases). Per the germline V gene, CDR1 is SGHAT and CDR2 is FQNNGV. The CDR3 sequence is 14 residues long. The V and J ends lost 0 bases and 6 bases respectively, with 11 bases between them. The CDR3 protein is CASSLERGVDGYTF. CDR3 nucleotides: TGTGCCAGCAGCTTAGAGAGGGGGGTGGATGGCTACACCTTC. The full variable domain, in which reference TRBV11-2 and TRBJ1-2 provide the parts outside the CDR3, is EAGVAQSPRYKIIEKRQSVAFWCNPISGHATLYWYQQILGQGPKLLIQFQNNGVVDDSQLPKDRFSAERLKGVDSTLKIQPAKLEDSAVYLCASSLERGVDGYTFGSGTRLTVV.

This clonotype was found a few times. This sequence joins TRBV29-1 and TRBJ2-1; unclear D gene. Deletions cut 4 bases from V and 8 bases from J, with 15 bases between. The CDR3 totals 13 residues. Germline V CDR1 and CDR2: SQVTM, ANQGSEA. The CDR3 nucleotides are TGCAGCGTTGGTATGGGATTTGAATATGAGCAGTTCTTC. Translating it yields CSVGMGFEYEQFF.

This clonotype occurred a few times. The chain combines TRBV12-3 or TRBV12-4 with TRBJ1-5; 7 bases agree with TRBD1. CDR3 length: 14 residues. V lost 6 bases and J lost 6; bases outside the gene matches: 8. The CDR3 DNA sequence: TGTGCCAGCAGAGCAACAGGGGAAGGTCAGCCCCAGCATTTT. Its protein is CASRATGEGQPQHF.

The sample holds a few counts of this clonotype. This chain joins TRBV24-1 and TRBJ2-7; D gene ambiguous. V lost 5 bases and J lost 2, with 12 bases in between. This CDR3 region has 14 residues. The germline V gene has CDR1 KGHDR and CDR2 SFDVKD. CDR3 nucleotides: TGTGCCACCAGTGCTGCGAGGTTCCCCTACGAGCAGTACTTC. Protein sequence: CATSAARFPYEQYF.

The chain combines TRBV6-1 with TRBJ1-5; perhaps TRBD1 as D (5 bases). Trimming left V 8 bases short and J 0 bases short, with 11 bases between. The CDR3 extends over 14 amino acids. CDR1 and CDR2 (germline): MNHNS, SASEGT. DNA of the CDR3: TGTGCCAGCGTATCAGGGTTTAGCAATCAGCCCCAGCATTTT. It yields the protein CASVSGFSNQPQHF.

This clonotype showed up just once. At one end the junction does not follow the germline gene, possibly because of a read error. The V gene is TRBV20-1, the J gene TRBJ2-7, with D perhaps matching TRBD1 (5 bases). Germline lookup yields CDR1 DFQATT and CDR2 SNEGSKA (reference sequence). This CDR3 is built from 17 residues. The CDR3 DNA reads TGCAGTGCTAGAGATGGCGGACACAGCTCAACCTCCTACGAGCGGTACTTC. It encodes CSARDGGHSSTSYERYF.

The chain has TRBV10-3 and TRBJ2-3, with TRBD2 matching over 11 bases. Germline V gene sequence: CDR1 ENHRY, CDR2 SYGVKD. The CDR3 has 14 residues. V lost 8 bases and J lost 2; bases outside the gene matches: 3. CDR3 DNA: TGTGCCATCGGGACTAGCGGAATCACAGATACGCAGTATTTT. This gives the protein CAIGTSGITDTQYF.

This clonotype was counted a few times. One end of the junction varies from germline; a read error may be responsible. The genes are TRBV7-7 and TRBJ2-1; 7 bases match TRBD2. The CDR3 extends over 16 amino acids. The germline V gene has CDR1 SSHAT and CDR2 FNYEAQ (reference sequence). The CDR3 is CASSPLLANPYDEQFF. The CDR3, as DNA: TGTGCTAGCAGCCCCCTACTAGCGAATCCTTATGATGAGCAGTTCTTC.

The J gene is TRBJ1-2, the V gene TRBV20-1, with D hard to call. CDR1 is DFQATT, CDR2 SNEGSKA, per germline (reference sequence). There are 15 residues in the CDR3. V lost 3 bases and J 8 bases, leaving 22 bases between the germline ends. CDR3 coding DNA: TGCAGTGCTAGTAAAGACGGGAGTGCTCCGGTGGGCTACACCTTC. Its protein product is CSASKDGSAPVGYTF.

This clonotype turned up a few times. The rearrangement joins TRBV27 to TRBJ2-7; weak D call: TRBD1 (5 bases). CDR3 length: 15 residues. The V gene lost 3 bases and the J gene lost 4 bases, with 16 bases spanning the gap. Germline CDR1 and CDR2: MNHEY and SMNVEV (reference sequence). In DNA, the CDR3 is TGTGCCAGCAGTTTGCTAGGGCAGGGTGGGTACGAGCAGTACTTC. It specifies CASSLLGQGGYEQYF.

This clonotype was seen a single time. The chain has TRBV20-1 and TRBJ1-3, with D perhaps TRBD1 (5 bases). The CDR3 covers 16 residues. V was clipped by 6 bases and J by 0 bases, with 18 bases between them. Germline V gives CDR1 DFQATT, CDR2 SNEGSKA (reference sequence). The DNA of the CDR3 is TGCAGTGCCGAACAAAGGCAGGGCCCCTCTGGAAACACCATATATTTT. Its translation is CSAEQRQGPSGNTIYF.

This clonotype was seen more than once but under ten times. The V gene is TRBV11-2, the J gene TRBJ2-7; TRBD2 aligns across 7 bases. The V segment lost 1 base and the J segment 3 bases; nucleotides outside the gene matches: 9. The CDR3 loop spans 16 amino acids. From germline, CDR1 is SGHAT and CDR2 FQNNGV. The CDR3 DNA reads as TGTGCCAGCAGCTTAGGTGTTCTAGCGGAGCTCTACGAGCAGTACTTC. Its translation is CASSLGVLAELYEQYF.

The CDR3 DNA sequence: TGTGCCAGCAGCCAAGACCCGGGCCTACTCCCCAAGGGTAGCAATCAGCCCCAGCATTTT. Its translation is CASSQDPGLLPKGSNQPQHF. This chain uses TRBV7-9 with TRBJ1-5; D unclear. The CDR3 consists of 20 residues. Trimming cost V 5 bases and J 0 bases, with 26 bases left between them. CDR1 is SEHNR and CDR2 is FQNEAQ in the germline V gene (reference sequence). The variable domain in full, with the rest retrieved from reference TRBV7-9 and TRBJ1-5, is DTGVSQNPRHKITKRGQNVTFRCDPISEHNRLYWYRQTLGQGPEFLTYFQNEAQLEKSRLLSDRFSAERPKGSFSTLEIQRTEQGDSAMYLCASSQDPGLLPKGSNQPQHFGDGTRLSIL.

The chain has TRBV10-3 and TRBJ1-1; unclear D gene. Germline V CDR1 and CDR2: ENHRY, SYGVKD. The CDR3 length is 15 residues. V lost 0 bases and J 5 bases, leaving 13 bases between the germline ends. The CDR3 region is CAISESRAGGTEAFF. CDR3 in DNA: TGTGCCATCAGTGAGTCGCGAGCCGGCGGGACTGAAGCTTTCTTT.

Only a few counts were recorded for this clonotype. This chain connects TRBV2 to TRBJ1-2; D is ambiguous. The V and J ends lost 11 bases and 5 bases respectively, with 15 bases between them. The CDR3 consists of 12 residues. In germline, CDR1 is SNHLY, CDR2 FYNNEI. CDR3 in amino acids: CADRTGDYGYTF. CDR3 bases: TGTGCCGACCGGACGGGAGATTATGGCTACACCTTC.

This clonotype was seen a handful of times. This chain connects TRBV20-1 to TRBJ1-2; perhaps TRBD1 as D (6 bases). Germline V gene sequence: CDR1 DFQATT, CDR2 SNEGSKA (reference sequence). CDR3 length equals 13 residues. V lost 6 bases, J lost 4 bases, and 15 bases lay in between. CDR3 sequence: CSAPGGGLYGYTF. The CDR3 DNA reads TGCAGTGCCCCGGGGGGGGGCCTCTATGGCTACACCTTC.